Listed below are T cell receptor beta chains from one sample, sequenced in a study of PD-1 blockade in classical Hodgkin lymphoma. Here immunoSEQ multiplex PCR was the method, and the copy in TCRdb shows in-frame clones only, minus some. The data hold 25,000 to 35,000 clones, with 70% to 80% observed a single time. Material: peripheral blood mononuclear cells (PBMCs), obtained before the second cycle of nivolumab. These receptors all come from a human donor with classical Hodgkin lymphoma. Both conserved end residues are part of each CDR3. The D gene is left open where the match is weak. Clone size is not always given. Where it is, it says once, few, many or a class for expanded clones.

v_gene: TRBV7-8
abundance: few
j_gene: TRBJ1-4
d_gene: NA
CDR3nt: TGTGCCAGCAGCTCTTCATTCCCGGGGGCTGCGGAAAAACTGTTTTTT
CDR3aa: CASSSSFPGAAEKLFF

v_gene: TRBV21-1
abundance: NA
j_gene: TRBJ2-5
d_gene: NA
CDR3nt: TGTGCCAGCAGCAAAAGAGGATCGGGACTAGTGATTGAGACCCAGTACTTC
CDR3aa: CASSKRGSGLVIETQYF

v_gene: TRBV28
abundance: NA
j_gene: TRBJ1-4
d_gene: NA
CDR3nt: TGTGCCAGCAGTCGTCCGCACACGGGGGGAGAAAAACTGTTTTTT
CDR3aa: CASSRPHTGGEKLFF

v_gene: TRBV28
abundance: medium-sized
j_gene: TRBJ2-5
d_gene: NA
CDR3nt: TGTGCCAGCAGTTTAAGTCTTGATTCGGAGACCCAGTACTTC
CDR3aa: CASSLSLDSETQYF

v_gene: TRBV7-3
abundance: once
j_gene: TRBJ1-1
d_gene: TRBD1
CDR3nt: TGTGCCAGCAGCTTAAAATACAGGGGCACTGAAGCTTTCTTT
CDR3aa: CASSLKYRGTEAFF

v_gene: TRBV10-3
abundance: once
j_gene: TRBJ1-2
d_gene: NA
CDR3nt: TGTGCCATCAGTGAGCCCGGATGGTATGGCTACACCTTC
CDR3aa: CAISEPGWYGYTF

v_gene: TRBV29-1
abundance: NA
j_gene: TRBJ1-2
d_gene: NA
CDR3nt: TGCAGCGTTGATAACTATGGCTACACCTTC
CDR3aa: CSVDNYGYTF

v_gene: TRBV21-1
abundance: NA
j_gene: TRBJ1-5
d_gene: NA
CDR3nt: TGTGCCAGCCCGGGCGGGGCTTATAGCAATCAGCCCCAGCATTTT
CDR3aa: CASPGGAYSNQPQHF

v_gene: TRBV5-1
abundance: NA
j_gene: TRBJ2-3
d_gene: TRBD2
CDR3nt: TGCGCCAGCAGCCCGGGGACTAGCTTAATGACAGATACGCAGTATTTT
CDR3aa: CASSPGTSLMTDTQYF

v_gene: TRBV18
abundance: NA
j_gene: TRBJ2-5
d_gene: NA
CDR3nt: TGTGCCAGCTCATACAACATACAAGAGACCCAGTACTTC
CDR3aa: CASSYNIQETQYF

v_gene: TRBV5-1
abundance: NA
j_gene: TRBJ2-1
d_gene: TRBD2
CDR3nt: TGCGCCAGCAGCCTAGGGACTAGCGGAAACAATGAGCAGTTCTTC
CDR3aa: CASSLGTSGNNEQFF

v_gene: TRBV7-9
abundance: NA
j_gene: TRBJ2-2
d_gene: TRBD1
CDR3nt: TGTGCCAGCAGCTTAGCACCTGGGACAGGCGGAGGCGGGGAGCTGTTTTTT
CDR3aa: CASSLAPGTGGGGELFF

v_gene: TRBV6-1
abundance: NA
j_gene: TRBJ1-6
d_gene: NA
CDR3nt: TGTGCCAGCAGTGAAGGGTATAATTCACCCCTCCACTTT
CDR3aa: CASSEGYNSPLHF

v_gene: TRBV27
abundance: NA
j_gene: TRBJ2-7
d_gene: TRBD2
CDR3nt: TGTGCCAGCAGACTTAGCGGGAGCTACGAGCAGTACTTC
CDR3aa: CASRLSGSYEQYF

v_gene: TRBV4-3
abundance: NA
j_gene: TRBJ2-1
d_gene: TRBD2
CDR3nt: TGCGCCAGCAGCTTCGCCGGGACTAGCGTCAATGAGCAGTTCTTC
CDR3aa: CASSFAGTSVNEQFF

v_gene: TRBV27
abundance: NA
j_gene: TRBJ2-3
d_gene: TRBD1
CDR3nt: TGTGCCAGCAGTTCGAGGACATACACCGAGGACAGGGAATCAGATACGCAGTATTTT
CDR3aa: CASSSRTYTEDRESDTQYF

v_gene: TRBV19
abundance: few
j_gene: TRBJ1-1
d_gene: NA
CDR3nt: TGTGCCAGTAGTGGATTCAGGGAAGCTTTCTTT
CDR3aa: CASSGFREAFF

v_gene: TRBV9
abundance: once
j_gene: TRBJ1-4
d_gene: NA
CDR3nt: TGTGCCAGCAGCGGGACATCGAATGAAAAACTGTTTTTT
CDR3aa: CASSGTSNEKLFF

v_gene: TRBV28
abundance: NA
j_gene: TRBJ1-6
d_gene: NA
CDR3nt: TGTGCCAGCAGCGCAACAGGGCCAAGCTATAATTCACCCCTCCACTTT
CDR3aa: CASSATGPSYNSPLHF

v_gene: TRBV7-9
abundance: NA
j_gene: TRBJ2-1
d_gene: NA
CDR3nt: TGTGCCAGCACCTTCGGAGGAAGGGCTGAGCAGTTCTTC
CDR3aa: CASTFGGRAEQFF

v_gene: TRBV30
abundance: few
j_gene: TRBJ1-5
d_gene: NA
CDR3nt: TGTGCCTGGAGTGTACGGGGAGCTCAGCCCCAGCATTTT
CDR3aa: CAWSVRGAQPQHF

v_gene: TRBV11-2
abundance: few
j_gene: TRBJ1-6
d_gene: TRBD1
CDR3nt: TGTGCCAGCAGCACGGGACAGTATAATTCACCCCTCCACTTT
CDR3aa: CASSTGQYNSPLHF

v_gene: TRBV5-4
abundance: NA
j_gene: TRBJ2-5
d_gene: TRBD1
CDR3nt: TGTGCCAGCAGCTTCTCGACAGGGACGGAGACCCAGTACTTC
CDR3aa: CASSFSTGTETQYF

v_gene: TRBV28
abundance: NA
j_gene: TRBJ1-5
d_gene: NA
CDR3nt: TGTGCCAGCAGTTTCGGGGGGCGCAATCAGCCCCAGCATTTT
CDR3aa: CASSFGGRNQPQHF

v_gene: TRBV27
abundance: NA
j_gene: TRBJ2-1
d_gene: NA
CDR3nt: TGTGCCAGCGGTCTTTACAATGAGCAGTTCTTC
CDR3aa: CASGLYNEQFF

v_gene: TRBV7-9
abundance: NA
j_gene: TRBJ2-7
d_gene: NA
CDR3nt: TGTGCCAGCAGCGCACTCGGGGACCGACAGTACTTC
CDR3aa: CASSALGDRQYF

v_gene: TRBV28
abundance: NA
j_gene: TRBJ1-1
d_gene: NA
CDR3nt: TGTGCCAGCAGCCTCGGACGAGAGGACACTGAAGCTTTCTTT
CDR3aa: CASSLGREDTEAFF

v_gene: TRBV4-1
abundance: NA
j_gene: TRBJ2-2
d_gene: TRBD2
CDR3nt: TGCGCCAGCAGCCGACCTAGGCGGGGACTAGCGGGGTGGAACACCGGGGAGCTGTTTTTT
CDR3aa: CASSRPRRGLAGWNTGELFF

v_gene: TRBV27
abundance: few
j_gene: TRBJ2-1
d_gene: TRBD2
CDR3nt: TGTGCCAGCAGTTACCCCGGGGGCGGGAGGAATGAGCAGTTCTTC
CDR3aa: CASSYPGGGRNEQFF

v_gene: TRBV18
abundance: NA
j_gene: TRBJ2-3
d_gene: NA
CDR3nt: TGTGCCAGCTCCTCGGCGGTAGGGGACACAGATACGCAGTATTTT
CDR3aa: CASSSAVGDTDTQYF

v_gene: TRBV11-2
abundance: NA
j_gene: TRBJ2-2
d_gene: NA
CDR3nt: TGTGCCAGCTCCCAGGGGTCCTACACCGGGGAGCTGTTTTTT
CDR3aa: CASSQGSYTGELFF

v_gene: TRBV19
abundance: NA
j_gene: TRBJ1-2
d_gene: NA
CDR3nt: TGTGCCAGTAGTATAGGCCGCGCCGGCTATGGCTACACCTTC
CDR3aa: CASSIGRAGYGYTF

v_gene: TRBV6-6
abundance: NA
j_gene: TRBJ2-3
d_gene: NA
CDR3nt: TGTGCCAGCAGTGGACGAACAGATACGCAGTATTTT
CDR3aa: CASSGRTDTQYF